The clone carrying this TCR beta chain was counted once. The source of the sample is a study of blood T cell repertoires in COVID-19. Study context: The United States, Italy and Spain supplied acute and convalescent COVID-19 samples. The analysed material was cDNA or gDNA that came from T cells, B-cell-depleted T cells, or PBMCs.

The length of the CDR3 is 13 residues. Trimming cost V 6 bases and J 4 bases; bases outside gene matches: 5. In the authors' methods: Amplifying reference gene primers gave estimates of nucleated cell counts. Profiled with immunoSEQ multiplex PCR; TCRdb holds only in-frame clones, not every one. That table furnishes V, J and clone size, whereas the DNA furnished D and trimming. Counted here are about 370,000 clones, roughly 90% occurring once; the ten biggest clones make up about 3%. Patients from Seattle were sampled longitudinally, starting during active infection. The sequenced sample consisted of peripheral blood. The chain combines TRBV12-3 or TRBV12-4 with TRBJ1-1, with 7 bases identical to TRBD1. This receptor was identified in a woman aged 25 to 39 with COVID-19, enrolled during active disease. The CDR3 DNA reads TGTGCCAGCAGGCAGGGGGAAGGCACTGAAGCTTTCTTT. Protein sequence: CASRQGEGTEAFF.